The 24 T cell receptor beta chains below were found in one sample sequenced in a study of blood T cells in healthy people across ages. The use of a sample-barcoded 5' primer and a J-beta primer mix characterized a second PCR of roughly 6 to 11 cycles. TCRdb re-called the 5' RACE reads with MiXCR, one entry per CDR3 protein. Here the sample spans about 770,000 distinct CDR3 sequences, under 55% being singletons. The sequenced sample was blood. All receptors derive from a man aged 60 to 69 in good health.

The chain couples TRBV20-1 to TRBJ2-7, with D unclear. CDR1 and CDR2 (germline): DFQATT, SNEGSKA (reference sequence). The CDR3 covers 13 residues. Trimming removed 1 base from V and 0 bases from J, with 7 bases in between. The CDR3 coding sequence is TGCAGTGCTAGAGGGGTGAGCTCCTACGAGCAGTACTTC. Translating gives CSARGVSSYEQYF.

The chain uses TRBV6-6 and TRBJ2-1; D gene unclear. The germline gives CDR1 MNHNY, CDR2 SVGAGI (reference sequence). The CDR3 runs 14 residues. V dropped 7 bases and J dropped 5 bases, with 15 bases sitting between them. In nucleotides, the CDR3 is TGTGCCAGCACTCAATCGGTGCAGAACAATGAGCAGTTCTTC. Translated: CASTQSVQNNEQFF.

The chain couples TRBV12-3 or TRBV12-4 to TRBJ1-4, with D unresolved. This CDR3 has 15 residues. The V gene lost 9 bases and the J gene lost 3 bases, with 17 bases spanning the gap. The CDR3 nucleotides read TGTGCCAGTAGCTCCTATCGGAGGCCTAATGAAAAACTGTTTTTT. Amino acids: CASSSYRRPNEKLFF.

This clonotype was observed a single time. The gene calls are TRBV6-2 or TRBV6-3 and TRBJ2-7; D may be TRBD1 (7 bases). V was pared by 6 bases and J by 2 bases, with 11 bases between. This CDR3 is 13 amino acids long. Germline assignment: CDR1 MNHEY and CDR2 SVGEGT. The CDR3 reads CASRTGRTYEQYF. In nucleotides, the CDR3 is TGTGCCAGCAGGACAGGGAGGACCTACGAGCAGTACTTC.

The rearrangement uses TRBV27 and TRBJ2-7; maybe TRBD2 (5 bases). CDR3 size: 15 residues. V was pared by 3 bases and J by 0 bases, with 12 bases between. The germline CDR1 and CDR2 sequences are MNHEY and SMNVEV (reference sequence). The CDR3 is CASSLLPGSSYEQYF. In DNA form, the CDR3 reads TGTGCCAGCAGTTTGCTCCCGGGGAGCTCCTACGAGCAGTACTTC.

This clonotype was counted a few times. The chain links TRBV15 to TRBJ1-2; possible D gene TRBD1, 5 bases. The CDR3 consists of 14 residues. The germline V gene encodes CDR1 LNHNV and CDR2 YYDKDF (reference sequence). The V and J ends lost 0 bases and 5 bases respectively, with 10 bases between them. This CDR3 reads CATSRDLDMYGYTF. CDR3 nucleotides: TGTGCCACCAGCAGAGACTTGGACATGTATGGCTACACCTTC.

As to this clonotype: At one boundary the junction diverges from the germline segment, which might be a read error. The rearrangement uses TRBV5-1 and TRBJ1-5, with 7 bases lining up with TRBD1. Germline CDR1 reads SGHRS; CDR2 reads YFSETQ. The CDR3 is made up of 15 amino acids. The CDR3 reads CASSLGGGSNQPQHF. The CDR3 DNA reads TGTGCCAGCAGCTTAGGAGGGGGCTCCAATCAGCCCCAGCATTTT.

J is TRBJ2-7 and V is TRBV20-1; TRBD2 agrees at 13 bases. The CDR3 sequence is 14 residues long. Germline V gives CDR1 DFQATT, CDR2 SNEGSKA (reference sequence). The J segment lost 7 bases and the V segment lost 3 bases, leaving 6 bases of the junction unmatched. The CDR3 spells CSASTSGGAGEQYF. The CDR3 DNA reads as TGCAGTGCTAGCACTAGCGGGGGGGCGGGAGAGCAGTACTTC.

This clonotype was detected a few times. This sequence joins TRBV20-1 and TRBJ1-1; no definite D call. The CDR3 length is 16 residues. Trimming took off 0 bases at V and 6 bases at J, with 20 bases between the two ends. CDR1 and CDR2 (germline): DFQATT, SNEGSKA (reference sequence). This CDR3 is CSARDSRSPRTAEAFF. The CDR3 nucleotides are TGCAGTGCTAGAGATTCTCGGAGTCCCCGTACCGCTGAAGCTTTCTTT.

The sample holds one count of this clonotype. V and J are TRBV5-5 and TRBJ1-2; 8 bases map to TRBD1. Germline loops: CDR1 SGHKS, CDR2 YYEKEE (reference sequence). The CDR3 spans 16 residues. With 2 bases clipped from V and 4 bases from J, the junction kept 10 bases outside the gene matches. The CDR3 DNA is TGTGCCAGCAGCTTCCCCACAGGGGGATCGGGCTATGGCTACACCTTC. Protein sequence: CASSFPTGGSGYGYTF.

The chain combines TRBV7-2 with TRBJ1-2; 8 bases are shared with TRBD1. Germline V gene lookup returns CDR1 SGHTA and CDR2 FQGNSA. V lost 5 bases and J lost 6; bases outside the gene matches: 8. The CDR3 is 14 amino acids. This CDR3 reads CASSVLGQGHGYTF. The DNA of the CDR3 is TGTGCCAGCAGCGTTCTTGGACAGGGACATGGCTACACCTTC. The full variable domain, in which reference TRBV7-2 and TRBJ1-2 provide the parts outside the CDR3, is GAGVSQSPSNKVTEKGKDVELRCDPISGHTALYWYRQSLGQGLEFLIYFQGNSAPDKSGLPSDRFSAERTGGSVSTLTIQRTQQEDSAVYLCASSVLGQGHGYTFGSGTRLTVV.

The V gene is TRBV6-5, the J gene TRBJ2-1; no clear D. Germline CDR1 is MNHEY and CDR2 is SVGAGI. Trimming took off 6 bases at V and 5 bases at J, with 20 bases between the two ends. The CDR3 is 16 amino acids. Written as DNA, the CDR3 is TGTGCCAGCAGCCGTCCCCTCGGGCTCGGTAACAATGAGCAGTTCTTC. Translated, it gives CASSRPLGLGNNEQFF.

On this clonotype: This may be a read error, as it is one base from a much larger clone. This chain uses TRBV7-2 with TRBJ1-1; 7 nucleotides agree with TRBD1. J was trimmed by 7 bases and V by 1 base; bases with no gene match: 9. This CDR3 comprises 15 residues. The germline V gene has CDR1 SGHTA and CDR2 FQGNSA. The CDR3 bases are TGTGCCAGCAGCTTAGGTCCAACAGGGGCGGTTGAAGCTTTCTTT. It translates to CASSLGPTGAVEAFF.

The chain has TRBV6-2 or TRBV6-3 and TRBJ1-2, with TRBD1 matching 7 bases. Germline CDR1 MNHEY, CDR2 SVGEGT. V gave up 0 bases and J gave up 8 bases; unmatched junction bases: 6. The CDR3 consists of 14 residues. The CDR3 here is CASSYSRQGGGYTF. For the CDR3, the DNA is TGTGCCAGCAGTTACTCGCGACAGGGAGGCGGCTACACCTTC.

This clonotype was observed a single time. A much larger clonotype is one base distant, so this may be a read error. The chain uses TRBV29-1 and TRBJ2-7; D is unresolved. The CDR3 is 13 amino acids. V dropped 0 bases and J dropped 3 bases, with 9 bases sitting between them. The germline gives CDR1 SQVTM, CDR2 ANQGSEA. CDR3 sequence reads: CSVEDGPNYEQYF. The CDR3 nucleotides are TGCAGCGTTGAAGATGGACCCAACTACGAGCAGTACTTC.

The table lists this clonotype with many counts. The V and J genes are TRBV29-1 and TRBJ2-6; D is possibly TRBD2 (5 bases). Between the trimmed V and J ends, which lost 4 bases and 2 bases, there was a span of 6 bases. The CDR3 has 13 amino acids. Germline V gene lookup returns CDR1 SQVTM and CDR2 ANQGSEA. This CDR3 reads CSVAGAGANVLTF. DNA for the CDR3: TGCAGCGTTGCCGGGGCTGGGGCCAACGTCCTGACTTTC.

The chain employs TRBV24-1 and TRBJ2-7; D is unresolved. Deletions cut 3 bases from V and 10 bases from J, with 18 bases between. The CDR3 loop spans 14 amino acids. Looked up from germline, CDR1 is KGHDR and CDR2 is SFDVKD. CDR3 in DNA: TGTGCCACCAGTGATATAGGGCAAGAAGCCGTTCAGTACTTC. Translating gives CATSDIGQEAVQYF.

V is TRBV30 and J is TRBJ1-4, with 10 bases fitting TRBD1. The CDR3 is made up of 14 amino acids. V dropped 4 bases and J dropped 8; count of bases not matched to a gene: 7. Germline assignment: CDR1 GTSNPN and CDR2 SVGIG (reference sequence). The CDR3 here is CAWTTGGLNEKLFF. CDR3 nucleotide sequence: TGTGCCTGGACGACAGGGGGCCTAAACGAAAAACTGTTTTTT.

This clonotype was counted between two and nine times. V is TRBV30 and J is TRBJ2-5; D is perhaps TRBD2 (6 bases). V lost 0 bases and J lost 7, with 6 bases in between. This CDR3 has 11 amino acids. The germline CDR1 and CDR2 sequences are GTSNPN and SVGIG (reference sequence). The chain's CDR3 is CAWSVGGTQYF. CDR3 DNA sequence: TGTGCCTGGAGTGTGGGGGGGACCCAGTACTTC.

The chain employs TRBV7-2 and TRBJ2-5, with D uncertain. Per the germline V gene, CDR1 is SGHTA and CDR2 is FQGNSA. The CDR3 totals 13 residues. V lost 2 bases and J lost 3, with 7 bases in between. The DNA for the CDR3 is TGTGCCAGCAGCTTACGACCCAAAGAGACCCAGTACTTC. As protein: CASSLRPKETQYF. The variable domain in full, with the rest retrieved from reference TRBV7-2 and TRBJ2-5, is GAGVSQSPSNKVTEKGKDVELRCDPISGHTALYWYRQSLGQGLEFLIYFQGNSAPDKSGLPSDRFSAERTGGSVSTLTIQRTQQEDSAVYLCASSLRPKETQYFGPGTRLLVL.

This clonotype has a count of ten or more. A read error may be the cause here, since a much bigger clone is one base away. The J gene is TRBJ2-7, the V gene TRBV7-8; weak D call: TRBD2 (5 bases). V was cut by 2 bases and J by 3 bases, with 11 bases left in between. This CDR3 is 14 amino acids long. The germline gives CDR1 SGHVS, CDR2 FQNEAQ. Here the CDR3 DNA reads TGTGCCAGCAGCTTACGAGCGGCCAGCTACGAGCAGTACTTC. Amino acid sequence: CASSLRAASYEQYF.

The V gene is TRBV29-1, the J gene TRBJ2-1, with D perhaps matching TRBD2 (5 bases). Germline-derived CDR1 and CDR2 are SQVTM and ANQGSEA. The CDR3 contains 22 residues. V lost 7 bases, J lost 0 bases, and 37 bases lay in between. CDR3 amino acids: CSAHLSNPRAGPHPSSYNEQFF. The CDR3 DNA is TGCAGCGCTCACCTCTCAAACCCACGGGCGGGCCCCCACCCGAGCTCCTACAATGAGCAGTTCTTC.

This clonotype was seen many times. Possible read error: a much larger clone is one base away. V is TRBV29-1 and J is TRBJ1-2; D remains unclear. Germline CDR1 reads SQVTM; CDR2 reads ANQGSEA. This CDR3 spans 14 amino acids. V was pared by 0 bases and J by 3 bases, with 11 bases between. In DNA, the CDR3 is TGCAGCGTTGAAGATGGCGACGGACACTATGGCTACACCTTC. This translates into CSVEDGDGHYGYTF.

This clonotype was recorded a few times. This chain joins TRBV29-1 and TRBJ1-6, with 7 bases aligning to TRBD1. The CDR3 has 13 amino acids. The junction had 7 bases not matched to a gene; V was cut back by 5 bases and J by 9 bases. The germline gives CDR1 SQVTM, CDR2 ANQGSEA. CDR3 protein: CSVTTGTTSPLHF. For the CDR3, the DNA is TGCAGCGTTACGACAGGGACTACTTCACCCCTCCACTTT.